A single sample is the source of the 22 T cell receptor beta chains below, sequenced in a study of cytomegalovirus exposure and HLA in healthy donors. Amplification used 60 Vbeta primers and 13 Jbeta primers. Repertoires were generated with immunoSEQ multiplex PCR, while TCRdb's copy carries only in-frame clones and drops some. Of 100,000 or so clones in the sample, around 57% were seen once. Sequenced input: PBMCs. The source is a human donor in good health.

The genes are TRBV2 and TRBJ2-7, with D tentatively TRBD2 (7 bases). This CDR3 is 15 amino acids long. CDR1 and CDR2 (germline): SNHLY, FYNNEI. V was cut by 3 bases and J by 0 bases, with 12 bases left in between. The CDR3 bases are TGTGCCAGCAGTGAGGGCGGGGGCAGCTCCTACGAGCAGTACTTC. The encoded protein is CASSEGGGSSYEQYF.

This clone has more than one count but fewer than ten. The chain combines TRBV5-1 with TRBJ2-3; D not certain. The CDR3 has 13 amino acids. The V gene's germline CDR1 is SGHRS and CDR2 YFSETQ. V was pared by 4 bases and J by 4 bases, with 10 bases between. Here the CDR3 reads CASSTLSADTQYF. The CDR3 DNA reads TGCGCCAGCAGCACCTTATCGGCAGATACGCAGTATTTT.

This clone was found a few times. V is TRBV5-1 and J is TRBJ2-7; 7 bases align to TRBD1. V lost 0 bases to trimming and J lost 6 bases; unmatched junction nucleotides: 9. The germline V gene encodes CDR1 SGHRS and CDR2 YFSETQ. The CDR3 sequence is 15 residues long. This chain's CDR3 is CASSLEDRVYGEQYF. The CDR3 region has the DNA TGCGCCAGCAGCTTGGAAGACAGGGTCTATGGCGAGCAGTACTTC.

This clone was detected only once. The chain is built from TRBV2 and TRBJ2-1; 8 bases match TRBD2. The CDR3 sequence is 15 residues long. The trim removed 2 bases at V and 0 bases at J, leaving 0 bases unmatched. The germline gives CDR1 SNHLY, CDR2 FYNNEI. In nucleotides, the CDR3 is TGTGCCAGCAGTGAACTAGCGGGCTCCTACAATGAGCAGTTCTTC. It translates to CASSELAGSYNEQFF.

CDR3 sequence (DNA): TGCGCCAGCAGCTTGGCAGGGGCAGGCACTGAAGCTTTCTTT. It codes for CASSLAGAGTEAFF. The chain recombines TRBV5-1 with TRBJ1-1, with D possibly matching TRBD1 (6 bases). There are 14 residues in the CDR3. Per the germline V gene, CDR1 is SGHRS and CDR2 is YFSETQ. Trimming shortened V by 0 bases and J by 4 bases, and 10 bases separated the two germline ends.

This clone has just a few counts. V and J are TRBV7-3 and TRBJ2-5, with D maybe TRBD1 (6 bases). Germline V gene data show CDR1 as SGHTA and CDR2 as FQGTGA. With 6 bases removed from V and 5 bases from J, the gap between germline ends came to 19 bases. The CDR3 runs 15 residues. CDR3 in DNA: TGTGCCAGCAGGCCCTGGGACACCCCGGCGGAGACCCAGTACTTC. Amino acid sequence: CASRPWDTPAETQYF.

The gene calls are TRBV6-4 and TRBJ2-1; 11 positions agree with TRBD2. V shed 5 bases and J 3 bases; nucleotides not matched to a gene: 6. This CDR3 comprises 16 residues. CDR1 and CDR2 from the germline V gene are MRHNA and SNTAGT. The CDR3 DNA is TGTGCCAGCAGTCGAGGGACTAGCGGACACTACAATGAGCAGTTCTTC. Translation gives CASSRGTSGHYNEQFF.

This sequence joins TRBV7-9 and TRBJ2-7; TRBD2 matches 8 bases. The germline CDR1 and CDR2 sequences are SEHNR and FQNEAQ (reference sequence). After removal of 6 bases from V and 4 bases from J, the junction contained 11 bases not matched to a gene. This CDR3 comprises 15 residues. CDR3 nucleotide sequence: TGTGCCAGCAGTGGAGAGCGGGAGCCAATATACGAGCAGTACTTC. Translating gives CASSGEREPIYEQYF.

This clone appeared a single time. The chain combines TRBV5-1 with TRBJ2-1, with a possible D match to TRBD1 (6 bases). Between the trimmed V and J ends, which lost 4 bases and 0 bases, there was a span of 17 bases. CDR1 and CDR2 from the germline V gene are SGHRS and YFSETQ. The CDR3 totals 17 residues. CDR3 DNA sequence: TGCGCCAGCAGCACTATGAACAGGGCCGACTCCTACAATGAGCAGTTCTTC. Its protein is CASSTMNRADSYNEQFF.

The chain couples TRBV7-9 to TRBJ2-7; 9 bases align to TRBD1. The CDR3 has 14 residues. The ends lost 5 bases at V and 5 bases at J; junction bases unmatched: 7. Germline CDR1 is SEHNR and CDR2 is FQNEAQ (reference sequence). CDR3 sequence reads: CASSPGTGYHEQYF. For the CDR3, the DNA is TGTGCCAGCAGCCCCGGGACAGGGTACCACGAGCAGTACTTC. Combining the CDR3 with reference TRBV7-9 and TRBJ2-7 gives the whole variable domain DTGVSQNPRHKITKRGQNVTFRCDPISEHNRLYWYRQTLGQGPEFLTYFQNEAQLEKSRLLSDRFSAERPKGSFSTLEIQRTEQGDSAMYLCASSPGTGYHEQYFGPGTRLTVT.

This clone was detected a few times. No conserved phenylalanine or tryptophan is present at the end of the CDR3, so a read error is the likely explanation. The DNA is omitted, as the CDR3 cannot be located on it reliably, and the CDR3 follows TCRdb's listing. The chain uses TRBV28 and TRBJ1-1; the listed D gene, TRBD1, was not tested against the DNA. Germline CDR1 MDHEN, CDR2 SYDVKM. Ends included, the CDR3 has 12 residues. The CDR3 sequence is CASSPPSSRAVI.

This clone was recorded a few times. The chain is built from TRBV5-1 and TRBJ2-5, with 12 bases aligning to TRBD2. J gave up 0 bases and V 4 bases, and 1 base lay outside the gene matches. Germline values: CDR1 SGHRS, CDR2 YFSETQ. This CDR3 region has 15 residues. The CDR3 region has the DNA TGCGCCAGCAGCCCTAGCGGGAGGGACCAAGAGACCCAGTACTTC. It specifies CASSPSGRDQETQYF.

The V gene is TRBV7-6, the J gene TRBJ2-7, with D possibly TRBD1 on 6 matching bases. The CDR3 length is 15 residues. CDR1 SGHVS and CDR2 FNYEAQ come from the germline V gene. V lost 8 bases and J 2 bases, leaving 19 bases between the germline ends. The CDR3 loop is CASGVTAEGAYEQYF. CDR3 in DNA: TGTGCCAGCGGCGTAACGGCAGAGGGGGCCTACGAGCAGTACTTC.

The rearrangement uses TRBV27 and TRBJ1-2; TRBD1 matches at 9 bases. Germline V CDR1 and CDR2: MNHEY, SMNVEV (reference sequence). The length of the CDR3 is 13 residues. V dropped 6 bases and J dropped 8; count of bases not matched to a gene: 7. CDR3 sequence (DNA): TGTGCCAGCAGAAGGACAGGGGAATGGGGCTACACCTTC. As protein: CASRRTGEWGYTF.

This clone has more than one count but fewer than ten. This chain links TRBV29-1 with TRBJ1-1; D not certain. CDR1 and CDR2 (germline): SQVTM, ANQGSEA. V lost 3 bases and J 3 bases, leaving 8 bases between the germline ends. This CDR3 contains 12 residues. CDR3 residues: CSVERGYTEAFF. CDR3 DNA sequence: TGCAGCGTTGAGAGAGGGTACACTGAAGCTTTCTTT.

The chain joins TRBV28 to TRBJ2-1; 16 bases are a match to TRBD2. CDR1 is MDHEN and CDR2 is SYDVKM in the germline V gene. The V gene end was trimmed by 5 bases and the J gene end by 10 bases; junction bases not matched to a gene: 11. The CDR3 contains 17 residues. This CDR3 reads CASSELGLAGGRGEQFF. In DNA form, the CDR3 reads TGTGCCAGCAGTGAACTGGGACTAGCGGGAGGGCGAGGAGAGCAGTTCTTC. The full variable domain, with the rest looked up from reference TRBV28 and TRBJ2-1, is DVKVTQSSRYLVKRTGEKVFLECVQDMDHENMFWYRQDPGLGLRLIYFSYDVKMKEKGDIPEGYSVSREKKERFSLILESASTNQTSMYLCASSELGLAGGRGEQFFGPGTRLTVL.

This clone was counted only a few times. The chain joins TRBV19 to TRBJ1-1, with a tentative D call TRBD1 (5 bases). Germline assignment: CDR1 LNHDA and CDR2 SQIVND (reference sequence). The CDR3 totals 16 residues. Trimming shortened V by 2 bases and J by 1 base, and 14 bases separated the two germline ends. The CDR3 bases are TGTGCCAGTAGTATACCGTTGGGACTGTCGAACACTGAAGCTTTCTTT. Translated, it gives CASSIPLGLSNTEAFF.

The chain recombines TRBV11-2 with TRBJ2-2; TRBD1 is a possible D gene (6 bases). This CDR3 has 17 amino acids. V shed 2 bases and J shed 1 base, with 14 bases lying between them. Germline CDR1 and CDR2: SGHAT and FQNNGV. The CDR3 region has the DNA TGTGCCAGCAGCTTACCCCCGATGGGACAGAACACCGGGGAGCTGTTTTTT. It yields the protein CASSLPPMGQNTGELFF.

This rearrangement joins TRBV29-1 to TRBJ2-7; 11 bases match TRBD1. The CDR3 loop spans 13 amino acids. Per the germline V gene, CDR1 is SQVTM and CDR2 is ANQGSEA. J was trimmed by 1 base and V by 7 bases; bases with no gene match: 3. CDR3 DNA: TGCAGCGAAGGACAGGGGGCGTCCTACGAGCAGTACTTC. Its translation is CSEGQGASYEQYF.

V is TRBV30 and J is TRBJ1-2; TRBD1 might be the D (5 bases). This CDR3 region has 12 residues. CDR1 and CDR2 from the germline V gene are GTSNPN and SVGIG (reference sequence). The germline V and J ends were trimmed by 6 bases and 4 bases, with 12 bases remaining between them. CDR3 nucleotide sequence: TGTGCCTGTTTGTGGGGCAGCTATGGCTACACCTTC. Its protein is CACLWGSYGYTF. The entire variable domain, with the rest obtained from reference TRBV30 and TRBJ1-2, is as follows: SQTIHQWPATLVQPVGSPLSLECTVEGTSNPNLYWYRQAAGRGLQLLFYSVGIGQISSEVPQNLSASRPQDRQFILSSKKLLLSDSGFYLCACLWGSYGYTFGSGTRLTVV.

The chain combines TRBV5-1 with TRBJ1-1, with TRBD1 identical over 7 bases. V was clipped by 6 bases and J by 2 bases; unmatched bases: 4. Germline CDR1 is SGHRS and CDR2 is YFSETQ. This CDR3 spans 13 amino acids. CDR3 sequence (DNA): TGCGCCAGCAATGACAGGGTCAACACTGAAGCTTTCTTT. Amino acids: CASNDRVNTEAFF.

The CDR3 loop is CASSEGLSRGVYEQYF. CDR3 DNA: TGTGCCAGCAGCGAGGGACTCTCCCGGGGGGTCTACGAGCAGTACTTC. V gene TRBV4-2 combines with J gene TRBJ2-7, with 7 nucleotides matching TRBD2. The CDR3 covers 16 residues. The V segment lost 5 bases and the J segment 3 bases; nucleotides outside the gene matches: 13. CDR1 and CDR2 from the germline V gene are LGHNA and YNFKEQ.